The clone carrying this T cell receptor (beta chain) came up many times. Its antigen remains unknown. The sample's time point: sample taken at primary tumor resection. Unsorted whole RNA from tumor, nontumor lung or frozen PBMC underwent sequencing. Each CDR3 protein is one row after TCRdb ran MiXCR on the 5' RACE reads. The sample lists about 80,000 distinct CDR3 sequences; roughly 8% were seen once. The data originate from a study of spatial heterogeneity in lung cancer. Study observations and caveats: Relative to follow-up, resection was when ubiquitous expanded tumor TCRs appeared more in blood.

The CDR3 is 12 residues long. V lost 4 bases to trimming and J lost 4 bases, with 7 bases between them. The clonotype comes from a male donor with early-stage non-small cell lung cancer. V usage is TRBV12-3 or TRBV12-4 and J usage is TRBJ1-1; D is uncertain. This sample comprised PBMCs, obtained at surgery. DNA for the CDR3: TGTGCCAGCAGTTCCCGGCTCACTGAAGCTTTCTTT. Protein: CASSSRLTEAFF.